The 4 T cell receptor beta chains listed next were all sequenced from one sample in a study of blood T cells in healthy people across ages. Combining a sample-barcoded 5' primer with a J-beta primer mix, a second PCR ran for roughly 7 to 11 cycles. Via MiXCR, TCRdb re-called the 5' RACE reads, giving one row per CDR3 protein. The top ten hold 6.5% to 8.5% of the sample, which has about 1.4 million distinct CDR3 sequences, almost 60% seen once. The specimen was blood. The source is a man between 18 and 35 years old in good health.

The rearrangement links TRBV7-2 to TRBJ2-7; D gene unclear. This CDR3 spans 14 amino acids. V was pared by 3 bases and J by 4 bases, with 13 bases between. Germline CDR1 is SGHTA and CDR2 is FQGNSA. The CDR3 loop is CASSFGYRIYEQYF. The CDR3 coding sequence is TGTGCCAGCAGCTTCGGATACAGAATTTACGAGCAGTACTTC.

CDR3 coding DNA: TGTGCCAGCAGCCTCTCGATTAAAGACTACGAGCAGTACTTC. It translates to CASSLSIKDYEQYF. The gene calls are TRBV6-2 or TRBV6-3 and TRBJ2-7, with unresolved D. CDR3 size: 14 residues. From germline, CDR1 is MNHEY and CDR2 SVGEGT. Between the trimmed V and J ends, which lost 6 bases and 3 bases, there was a span of 15 bases.

The chain combines TRBV6-5 with TRBJ2-5, with TRBD1 identical over 9 bases. With the DNA end fitting TRBJ2-7 better, the J assignment may be wrong. From germline, CDR1 is MNHEY and CDR2 SVGAGI. The CDR3 consists of 14 residues. The CDR3 is CASSRDRELSEQYF. For the CDR3, the DNA is TGTGCCAGCAGTCGGGACAGGGAATTGAGCGAGCAGTACTTC.

The sample holds one count of this clonotype. The chain joins TRBV27 to TRBJ2-7; D gene ambiguous. Germline loops: CDR1 MNHEY, CDR2 SMNVEV (reference sequence). There are 15 residues in the CDR3. V dropped 4 bases and J dropped 5 bases, with 18 bases sitting between them. CDR3 nucleotides: TGTGCCAGCAGTTCTCCGCCAGGCCCGGTTGACGAGCAGTACTTC. Amino acid sequence: CASSSPPGPVDEQYF.